This is a list of T cell receptor beta chains from one sample in a study of T cell responses to AZD1222 COVID-19 vaccine. This table comes from immunoSEQ multiplex PCR, and its TCRdb copy is limited to in-frame clones, with some not included. Among about 60,000 clones listed, approximately 80% were seen once. The sequences come from peripheral blood, collected 28 days after the second AZD1222 dose. These receptors came from an adult who received the AZD1222 COVID-19 vaccine. Each CDR3 is given with its conserved first and last residue. D genes are given only for firm matches. Size values are once, few and many counts, or a class for expanded clones, and some rows have none.

d_call	clone_size	v_call	j_call	cdr3_aa	cdr3_nt
-	-	TRBV24-1	TRBJ2-3	CATSDFGGVSADTQYF	TGTGCCACCAGTGATTTCGGCGGGGTGAGCGCAGATACGCAGTATTTT
-	-	TRBV24-1	TRBJ1-5	CATSGQPGNQPQHF	TGTGCCACCAGTGGGCAGCCGGGCAATCAGCCCCAGCATTTT
-	-	TRBV11-2	TRBJ1-3	CASSSGTGNTIYF	TGTGCCAGCAGCTCAGGCACTGGAAACACCATATATTTT
-	-	TRBV5-5	TRBJ1-3	CASSLGPGSGNTIYF	TGTGCCAGCAGCCTTGGACCGGGCTCTGGAAACACCATATATTTT
TRBD1	-	TRBV5-1	TRBJ1-2	CASSLAGTGDGYTF	TGCGCCAGCAGCTTGGCTGGGACAGGGGATGGCTACACCTTC
-	-	TRBV11-2	TRBJ2-3	CASNTGGTDTQYF	TGTGCCAGCAACACGGGGGGCACAGATACGCAGTATTTT
-	-	TRBV2	TRBJ2-3	CASSRGQPADTQYF	TGTGCCAGCAGTAGAGGACAGCCCGCAGATACGCAGTATTTT
TRBD1	-	TRBV9	TRBJ1-1	CASSVVGTGKGVAFF	TGTGCCAGCAGCGTAGTTGGGACAGGGAAGGGAGTAGCTTTCTTT
-	-	TRBV18	TRBJ2-1	CASSTGRGDNEQFF	TGTGCCAGCTCTACAGGGAGGGGAGACAATGAGCAGTTCTTC
-	-	TRBV30	TRBJ2-3	CAWSAGLSTDTQYF	TGTGCCTGGAGTGCGGGACTTTCCACAGATACGCAGTATTTT
TRBD1	-	TRBV18	TRBJ2-7	CASSPSHFVTGGYEQYF	TGTGCCAGCTCACCTAGTCATTTCGTGACAGGGGGCTACGAGCAGTACTTC
-	once	TRBV20-1	TRBJ2-7	CSAPDEYEQYF	TGCAGTGCACCGGACGAATACGAGCAGTACTTC
-	-	TRBV2	TRBJ2-7	CASSVPATDEQYF	TGTGCCAGCAGTGTACCAGCTACCGACGAGCAGTACTTC
-	-	TRBV7-4	TRBJ2-2	CAGPPGRSSGELFF	TGTGCCGGCCCCCCGGGGCGCTCCTCCGGGGAGCTGTTTTTT
-	-	TRBV11-2	TRBJ2-1	CASSFGAGKFF	TGTGCCAGCAGCTTTGGGGCAGGGAAGTTCTTC
-	-	TRBV6-1	TRBJ2-1	CASSEENALYNEQFF	TGTGCCAGCAGTGAAGAGAATGCTCTTTACAATGAGCAGTTCTTC
TRBD1	-	TRBV5-6	TRBJ2-2	CASSLDRGTGAVGELFF	TGTGCCAGCAGCTTGGATCGGGGGACAGGGGCTGTCGGGGAGCTGTTTTTT
-	-	TRBV13	TRBJ2-7	CASSGTANEQYF	TGTGCCAGCAGCGGGACGGCCAACGAGCAGTACTTC
-	-	TRBV19	TRBJ1-5	CASSTNARGGQPQHF	TGTGCCAGTAGTACCAACGCCCGGGGAGGTCAGCCCCAGCATTTT
-	-	TRBV3-1/TRBV3-2	TRBJ2-5	CASSQWPAAEEKETQYF	TGTGCCAGCAGCCAATGGCCAGCAGCGGAAGAAAAAGAGACCCAGTACTTC
-	-	TRBV6-5	TRBJ1-5	CASRVSYSNQPQHF	TGTGCCAGCAGGGTCAGCTATAGCAATCAGCCCCAGCATTTT
TRBD2	-	TRBV10-1	TRBJ2-1	CACPLADDEQFF	TGCGCCTGCCCTCTAGCGGACGATGAGCAGTTCTTC
-	-	TRBV6-5	TRBJ1-4	CASSRETGGREKLFF	TGTGCCAGCAGCCGGGAAACAGGTGGGAGGGAAAAACTGTTTTTT
-	-	TRBV19	TRBJ2-3	CASRAGNSRDTQYF	TGTGCCAGTAGGGCAGGGAATAGCAGAGATACGCAGTATTTT
-	once	TRBV27	TRBJ2-5	CASLGAGETQYF	TGTGCCAGTCTGGGGGCGGGAGAGACCCAGTACTTC
-	-	TRBV6-5	TRBJ2-7	CASSYDLEQYF	TGTGCCAGCAGTTACGACCTCGAGCAGTACTTC
TRBD1	once	TRBV12-3/TRBV12-4	TRBJ1-2	CASSVDRGRGYTF	TGTGCCAGCAGTGTAGACAGGGGTCGCGGCTACACCTTC
-	-	TRBV6-5	TRBJ2-7	CASSYAAIYEQYF	TGTGCCAGCAGTTACGCGGCTATCTACGAGCAGTACTTC
TRBD2	few	TRBV2	TRBJ2-3	CASSGTRLASDTQYF	TGTGCCAGCAGTGGGACAAGACTAGCTTCAGATACGCAGTATTTT
-	-	TRBV11-3	TRBJ2-1	CASSLGPGGNNEQFF	TGTGCCAGCAGCTTAGGACCTGGCGGGAACAATGAGCAGTTCTTC
-	-	TRBV5-4	TRBJ2-7	CASSSPDSYEQYF	TGTGCCAGCAGCTCCCCCGACTCCTACGAGCAGTACTTC
-	-	TRBV4-1	TRBJ1-1	CASSQDEDPNTEAFF	TGCGCCAGCAGCCAAGATGAAGACCCGAACACTGAAGCTTTCTTT
TRBD1	-	TRBV11-3	TRBJ1-2	CARGARDRGIYGYTF	TGTGCCAGAGGGGCTCGGGACAGGGGGATCTATGGCTACACCTTC
-	-	TRBV5-1	TRBJ2-1	CASRSELSYNEQFF	TGCGCCAGCAGGTCGGAGCTTTCCTACAATGAGCAGTTCTTC
TRBD2	few	TRBV18	TRBJ2-1	CASSPPGGSYNEQFF	TGTGCCAGCTCACCACCGGGGGGGTCCTACAATGAGCAGTTCTTC
-	few	TRBV11-3	TRBJ2-1	CASSLRGVPAYNEQFF	TGTGCCAGCAGCTTACGAGGTGTGCCTGCCTACAATGAGCAGTTCTTC
TRBD1	-	TRBV18	TRBJ2-3	CASSPGQGSDTQYF	TGTGCCAGCTCACCGGGACAGGGCTCAGATACGCAGTATTTT
-	-	TRBV6-1	TRBJ1-4	CASSEDPYEKLFF	TGTGCCAGCAGTGAAGATCCGTATGAAAAACTGTTTTTT
-	-	TRBV11-2	TRBJ1-6	CASSLGGVGNSPLHF	TGTGCCAGCAGCTTAGGTGGGGTTGGCAACTCACCCCTCCACTTT
-	-	TRBV3-1/TRBV3-2	TRBJ1-6	CASSQGRRNSPLHF	TGTGCCAGCAGCCAAGGTCGCAGGAATTCACCCCTCCACTTT
-	-	TRBV7-2	TRBJ1-4	CASSYGQYATNEKLFF	TGTGCCAGCAGCTACGGACAGTACGCAACTAATGAAAAACTGTTTTTT
-	-	TRBV2	TRBJ1-3	CASSSTGGLGSGNTIYF	TGTGCCAGCAGCAGTACTGGGGGTTTGGGCTCTGGAAACACCATATATTTT
-	-	TRBV29-1	TRBJ2-6	CSVADSGANVLTF	TGCAGCGTTGCGGACTCTGGGGCCAACGTCCTGACTTTC
-	-	TRBV27	TRBJ1-2	CASSPAGGGHRGYTF	TGTGCCAGCAGTCCGGCGGGGGGAGGTCACAGGGGCTACACCTTC
TRBD2	-	TRBV4-1	TRBJ2-7	CASSQATGTSEQYF	TGCGCCAGCAGCCAAGCAACAGGGACTAGCGAGCAGTACTTC
-	-	TRBV11-3	TRBJ2-5	CASSTLLGGPETQYF	TGTGCCAGCAGCACCCTCCTGGGGGGGCCGGAGACCCAGTACTTC
TRBD1	-	TRBV7-2	TRBJ1-6	CASSQGGVSPLHF	TGTGCCAGCAGCCAGGGGGGGGTCTCACCCCTCCACTTT
-	-	TRBV6-1	TRBJ1-5	CASSEDSGPGNQPQHF	TGTGCCAGCAGTGAGGATTCAGGGCCCGGTAATCAGCCCCAGCATTTT
-	-	TRBV5-1	TRBJ2-5	CASSLTGNQETQYF	TGCGCCAGCAGCTTGACCGGGAACCAAGAGACCCAGTACTTC
-	-	TRBV5-3	TRBJ2-3	CARSLAPGGATDTQYF	TGTGCCAGAAGCTTGGCCCCAGGGGGGGCCACAGATACGCAGTATTTT
TRBD2	-	TRBV6-5	TRBJ2-1	CASSYWTSGDNNEQFF	TGTGCCAGCAGTTACTGGACTAGCGGGGATAACAATGAGCAGTTCTTC
TRBD2	once	TRBV4-3	TRBJ2-3	CASSQEVTSGGGDTQYF	TGCGCCAGCAGCCAAGAGGTCACTAGCGGGGGAGGAGATACGCAGTATTTT
TRBD1	-	TRBV5-6	TRBJ2-3	CASSLAWTGMTDTQYF	TGTGCCAGCAGCTTGGCCTGGACAGGGATGACAGATACGCAGTATTTT
-	-	TRBV30	TRBJ2-5	CAWMRGRQETQYF	TGTGCCTGGATGCGGGGAAGACAAGAGACCCAGTACTTC
-	-	TRBV28	TRBJ1-5	CASSLGGLGQPQHF	TGTGCCAGCAGTTTGGGGGGGCTGGGTCAGCCCCAGCATTTT
TRBD1	-	TRBV5-1	TRBJ1-1	CASSAKGAVAFF	TGCGCCAGCAGCGCAAAGGGGGCTGTGGCTTTCTTT
-	once	TRBV10-3	TRBJ1-1	CAISAGQMNTEAFF	TGTGCCATCAGTGCTGGACAGATGAACACTGAAGCTTTCTTT
-	-	TRBV10-3	TRBJ2-3	CAISDAWGGHDTQYF	TGTGCCATCAGTGATGCGTGGGGGGGCCACGATACGCAGTATTTT
-	-	TRBV18	TRBJ1-2	CASSPSTGEVIGYTF	TGTGCCAGCTCACCATCTACGGGGGAGGTAATAGGCTACACCTTC